Listed here is a single T cell receptor (beta chain). Antigen unknown. The data belong to a study of identical twins. Template switching added a universal primer binding site, and final cDNA carried unique molecular identifiers. One entry per CDR3 protein results from TCRdb running MiXCR on the 5' RACE reads. Here the sample spans fewer than 650,000 distinct CDR3 sequences, less than 9% being singletons. Study-wide findings and caveats: Conclusions leaned on cross-sectional statistical analysis and did not track the same donors over time.

The CDR3 has 14 amino acids. V trimming: 5 bases; J trimming: 6 bases; junction bases outside the gene matches: 3. The germline gives CDR1 SNHLY, CDR2 FYNNEI. The data were also submitted as part of a second study, on yellow fever vaccine responses in identical twins. This second study notes: Twins reportedly mounted vaccine T cell responses that seemed partly convergent, partly personalized.

This sequence originates from a woman in her late teens or twenties in good health. This chain joins TRBV2 and TRBJ2-3, with 12 bases aligning to TRBD2. The sample consisted of PBMCs. CDR3 sequence: CASSLAGGLDTQYF. CDR3 coding DNA: TGTGCCAGCAGTCTAGCGGGAGGGCTTGATACGCAGTATTTT.